A selection of T cell receptor beta chains follows, all from one sample in a study of blood T cells in healthy people across ages. MiXCR was run by TCRdb on the 5' RACE reads, yielding one entry per CDR3 protein. The sample includes 920,000 or so distinct CDR3 sequences, over 35% seen only once; the top ten take 18%. The material sequenced was blood. The receptor set was obtained from a woman in her fifties or sixties in good health. The CDR3 runs from the conserved cysteine through the conserved F or W. A D gene is named only where the DNA matches it firmly. Rows give clone size only sometimes, using once, few, many, or a class for an expanded clone.

abundance: .
j_gene: TRBJ1-1
d_gene: .
v_gene: TRBV11-2
CDR3nt: TGTGCCAGCAGCACGACAGGCACTATGAACACTGAAGCTTTCTTT
CDR3aa: CASSTTGTMNTEAFF

abundance: .
j_gene: TRBJ2-5
d_gene: .
v_gene: TRBV27
CDR3nt: TGTGCCAGCAGTTCCCGCGAGGGGGACCTCCAAGAGACCCAGTACTTC
CDR3aa: CASSSREGDLQETQYF

abundance: few
j_gene: TRBJ2-3
d_gene: TRBD2
v_gene: TRBV2
CDR3nt: TGTGCCAGCATCCAAGAGGGACTAGCTTTCGCAGATACGCAGTATTTT
CDR3aa: CASIQEGLAFADTQYF

abundance: .
j_gene: TRBJ2-4
d_gene: .
v_gene: TRBV20-1
CDR3nt: TGCAGTGCTAGACAGGGTACAAACATTCAGTACTTC
CDR3aa: CSARQGTNIQYF

abundance: few
j_gene: TRBJ2-7
d_gene: TRBD2
v_gene: TRBV27
CDR3nt: TGTGCCAGCAGTGCCACCGGGACTAGAGCCTACGAGCAGTACTTC
CDR3aa: CASSATGTRAYEQYF

abundance: .
j_gene: TRBJ1-6
d_gene: .
v_gene: TRBV18
CDR3nt: TGTGCCAGCTCACCCTTCCCCATTAATTCACCCCTCCACTTT
CDR3aa: CASSPFPINSPLHF

abundance: .
j_gene: TRBJ2-1
d_gene: TRBD2
v_gene: TRBV27
CDR3nt: TGTGCCAGCAAGCGAGCGGGAGAGGCTAGCCATGAGCAGTTCTTC
CDR3aa: CASKRAGEASHEQFF

abundance: many
j_gene: TRBJ2-1
d_gene: .
v_gene: TRBV10-3
CDR3nt: TGTGCCATCAGAACAGGGACCCACAATGAGCAGTTCTTC
CDR3aa: CAIRTGTHNEQFF

abundance: few
j_gene: TRBJ2-4
d_gene: .
v_gene: TRBV3-1
CDR3nt: TGTGCCAGCAGCCACGGGGAAGCCAAAAACATTCAGTACTTC
CDR3aa: CASSHGEAKNIQYF

abundance: many
j_gene: TRBJ1-2
d_gene: .
v_gene: TRBV7-2
CDR3nt: TGTGCCAGCAGCCCGGGTGGCTACACCTTC
CDR3aa: CASSPGGYTF

abundance: .
j_gene: TRBJ1-4
d_gene: .
v_gene: TRBV12-3/TRBV12-4
CDR3nt: TGTGCCAGCAGTGTCAGAGCTCCGGAAAAACTGTTTTTT
CDR3aa: CASSVRAPEKLFF

abundance: .
j_gene: TRBJ2-5
d_gene: TRBD2
v_gene: TRBV5-1
CDR3nt: TGCGCCAGCAGCCTGGGACTAGCGGGAGTTCTTTTCAATGAGCAGTACTTC
CDR3aa: CASSLGLAGVLFNEQYF

abundance: once
j_gene: TRBJ2-7
d_gene: TRBD2
v_gene: TRBV2
CDR3nt: TGTGCCAGCAGTGGGGAGCGGGAGGGACTCTACGAGCAGTACTTC
CDR3aa: CASSGEREGLYEQYF

abundance: few
j_gene: TRBJ1-5
d_gene: .
v_gene: TRBV14
CDR3nt: TGTGCCAGCAGCCTAGACGGGACAAACCAGCATTTT
CDR3aa: CASSLDGTNQHF

abundance: .
j_gene: TRBJ2-1
d_gene: TRBD2
v_gene: TRBV5-6
CDR3nt: TGTGCCAGCAGCCCAGGGACTAGCGCGTCCCACAGCTCCTACAATGAGCAGTTCTTC
CDR3aa: CASSPGTSASHSSYNEQFF